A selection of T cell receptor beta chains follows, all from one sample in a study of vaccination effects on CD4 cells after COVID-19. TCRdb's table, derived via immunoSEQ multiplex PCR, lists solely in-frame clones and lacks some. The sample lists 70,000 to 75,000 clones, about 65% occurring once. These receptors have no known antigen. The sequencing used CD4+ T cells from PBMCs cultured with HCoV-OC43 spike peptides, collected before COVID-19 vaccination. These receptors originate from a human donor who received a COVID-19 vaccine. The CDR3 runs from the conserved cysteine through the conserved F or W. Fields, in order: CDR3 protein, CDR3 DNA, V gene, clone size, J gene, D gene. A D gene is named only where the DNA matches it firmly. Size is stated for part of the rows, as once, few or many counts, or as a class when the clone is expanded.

CDR3aa: CASNGNSRGAAFF
CDR3nt: TGTGCCAGTAATGGGAACAGTCGGGGGGCCGCTTTCTTT
v_gene: TRBV19
abundance: -
j_gene: TRBJ1-1
d_gene: -

CDR3aa: CASSTRQGEAFF
CDR3nt: TGTGCCAGCAGCACTCGACAGGGGGAAGCTTTCTTT
v_gene: TRBV6-5
abundance: -
j_gene: TRBJ1-1
d_gene: TRBD1

CDR3aa: CASSFTGGVYGYTF
CDR3nt: TGTGCCAGCAGTTTTACAGGGGGCGTCTATGGCTACACCTTC
v_gene: TRBV6-2/TRBV6-3
abundance: -
j_gene: TRBJ1-2
d_gene: TRBD1

CDR3aa: CASSLGQGLRETQYF
CDR3nt: TGTGCCAGCAGCTTAGGGCAGGGGTTGAGAGAGACCCAGTACTTC
v_gene: TRBV7-6
abundance: -
j_gene: TRBJ2-5
d_gene: -

CDR3aa: CASSLAGPKNEQFF
CDR3nt: TGTGCCAGCAGCCTAGCGGGGCCGAAGAATGAGCAGTTCTTC
v_gene: TRBV28
abundance: -
j_gene: TRBJ2-1
d_gene: TRBD2

CDR3aa: CAWSAEMNTEAFF
CDR3nt: TGTGCCTGGAGTGCCGAAATGAACACTGAAGCTTTCTTT
v_gene: TRBV30
abundance: -
j_gene: TRBJ1-1
d_gene: -

CDR3aa: CASSLVWGEGHGYTF
CDR3nt: TGTGCCAGCAGCTTGGTCTGGGGGGAGGGGCATGGCTACACCTTC
v_gene: TRBV5-6
abundance: -
j_gene: TRBJ1-2
d_gene: -

CDR3aa: CASSFQPGEKLFF
CDR3nt: TGTGCCAGCAGTTTCCAGCCTGGAGAAAAACTGTTTTTT
v_gene: TRBV12-3/TRBV12-4
abundance: once
j_gene: TRBJ1-4
d_gene: -

CDR3aa: CASSEVGPQEGEKLFF
CDR3nt: TGTGCCAGCAGTGAAGTTGGACCTCAAGAAGGGGAAAAACTGTTTTTT
v_gene: TRBV6-1
abundance: -
j_gene: TRBJ1-4
d_gene: -

CDR3aa: CASSSSGSGNEKLFF
CDR3nt: TGTGCCAGCAGTTCGTCAGGGAGTGGAAATGAAAAACTGTTTTTT
v_gene: TRBV7-9
abundance: -
j_gene: TRBJ1-4
d_gene: -

CDR3aa: CASSRPHSGTDTDTQYF
CDR3nt: TGTGCCAGCAGCCGACCTCATTCCGGGACAGACACAGATACGCAGTATTTT
v_gene: TRBV7-8
abundance: -
j_gene: TRBJ2-3
d_gene: TRBD1

CDR3aa: CASSETRGWHF
CDR3nt: TGTGCCAGCAGCGAAACCAGGGGGTGGCATTTT
v_gene: TRBV28
abundance: few
j_gene: TRBJ1-5
d_gene: TRBD1

CDR3aa: CAGGTGGFSRNQPQHF
CDR3nt: TGTGCCGGCGGGACAGGGGGCTTTAGTCGCAATCAGCCCCAGCATTTT
v_gene: TRBV28
abundance: -
j_gene: TRBJ1-5
d_gene: TRBD1

CDR3aa: CASSLVGENIQYF
CDR3nt: TGTGCCAGCAGCTTAGTTGGGGAAAACATTCAGTACTTC
v_gene: TRBV7-2
abundance: -
j_gene: TRBJ2-4
d_gene: -

CDR3aa: CASSLGGNASPLHF
CDR3nt: TGCGCCAGCAGCTTGGGGGGGAACGCTTCACCCCTCCACTTT
v_gene: TRBV5-1
abundance: once
j_gene: TRBJ1-6
d_gene: -

CDR3aa: CASSFGGGFEQFF
CDR3nt: TGTGCCAGCAGTTTTGGTGGGGGTTTTGAGCAGTTCTTC
v_gene: TRBV28
abundance: -
j_gene: TRBJ2-1
d_gene: -

CDR3aa: CASRKDRDGQPQHF
CDR3nt: TGTGCCAGCCGAAAGGACAGGGATGGCCAGCCCCAGCATTTT
v_gene: TRBV6-5
abundance: -
j_gene: TRBJ1-5
d_gene: TRBD1

CDR3aa: CASSEGLAKNIQYF
CDR3nt: TGCGCCAGCAGTGAGGGGTTAGCCAAAAACATTCAGTACTTC
v_gene: TRBV10-2
abundance: -
j_gene: TRBJ2-4
d_gene: -

CDR3aa: CASSLEPSSEQFF
CDR3nt: TGCGCCAGCAGCTTGGAGCCCAGTAGCGAGCAGTTCTTC
v_gene: TRBV5-1
abundance: -
j_gene: TRBJ2-1
d_gene: -

CDR3aa: CASSPTSWQETQYF
CDR3nt: TGTGCCAGCAGCCCGACTAGCTGGCAAGAGACCCAGTACTTC
v_gene: TRBV6-2/TRBV6-3
abundance: -
j_gene: TRBJ2-5
d_gene: TRBD2

CDR3aa: CAWRRSQGFYGYTF
CDR3nt: TGTGCCTGGAGGAGAAGCCAAGGATTTTATGGCTACACCTTC
v_gene: TRBV30
abundance: -
j_gene: TRBJ1-2
d_gene: -

CDR3aa: CAWLTEGQLYGYTF
CDR3nt: TGTGCCTGGCTAACCGAGGGCCAACTTTATGGCTACACCTTC
v_gene: TRBV30
abundance: -
j_gene: TRBJ1-2
d_gene: -

CDR3aa: CASSQGDTGAAEAFF
CDR3nt: TGTGCCAGCAGCCAGGGGGACACGGGGGCTGCTGAAGCTTTCTTT
v_gene: TRBV3-1/TRBV3-2
abundance: -
j_gene: TRBJ1-1
d_gene: -

CDR3aa: CASSRGTGGYTGELFF
CDR3nt: TGTGCCAGCAGCCGAGGGACAGGGGGTTACACCGGGGAGCTGTTTTTT
v_gene: TRBV7-3
abundance: few
j_gene: TRBJ2-2
d_gene: TRBD1

CDR3aa: CASRPKGRGTGELFF
CDR3nt: TGTGCCAGCAGACCCAAGGGGCGTGGGACCGGGGAGCTGTTTTTT
v_gene: TRBV5-6
abundance: -
j_gene: TRBJ2-2
d_gene: -

CDR3aa: CSASSGIAGGYNEQFF
CDR3nt: TGCAGTGCTAGTAGTGGGATAGCGGGGGGCTACAATGAGCAGTTCTTC
v_gene: TRBV20-1
abundance: -
j_gene: TRBJ2-1
d_gene: TRBD2

CDR3aa: CASSSPSSGGTSGANVLTF
CDR3nt: TGTGCCAGCAGTTCCCCCTCCAGCGGGGGAACCTCTGGGGCCAACGTCCTGACTTTC
v_gene: TRBV27
abundance: -
j_gene: TRBJ2-6
d_gene: TRBD2

CDR3aa: CASSERQGGTGELFF
CDR3nt: TGTGCCAGCAGCGAACGACAGGGCGGCACCGGGGAGCTGTTTTTT
v_gene: TRBV14
abundance: few
j_gene: TRBJ2-2
d_gene: TRBD1